This record concerns one T cell receptor beta chain sequence. The antigen is undetermined. The V and J ends lost 1 base and 0 bases, in that order; junction bases with no gene match: 6. This CDR3 has 19 amino acids. Germline V gene sequence: CDR1 LGHNA, CDR2 YNFKEQ. Specified time point: week 5, during vaccination. Every single dose of the vaccine, 300 ug of mutant IDH1 20-mer peptide, came with topical imiquimod. Tumors from donors were new WHO grade 3 or 4 IDH1-mutant astrocytomas with ATRX loss. This entry comes from a study of a mutant IDH1 vaccine in newly diagnosed glioma. Overall study: Each patient was administered eight vaccinations, scheduled in weeks 1, 3, 5, 7, 11, 15, 19 and 23. Previous treatment comprised radiotherapy, temozolomide, or both, mostly both. Either 4-6 weeks after radiotherapy alone or alongside temozolomide, vaccination was begun.

TCRdb keeps only in-frame clones here, not all; method: immunoSEQ multiplex PCR. Of over 55,000 clones in the sample, 82% were seen once. The chain has TRBV4-2 and TRBJ1-6; 10 bases align to TRBD1. This receptor was taken from a woman younger than 35 with glioma. Some clones in this sample may be carry-over from other donors' samples. Material: PBMCs, obtained from a glioma patient whose treatment included an IDH1 peptide vaccine. CDR3 DNA sequence: TGTGCCAGCAGCCAAGGCCGGGACAGGGGAAGCTCCTATAATTCACCCCTCCACTTT. This codes for CASSQGRDRGSSYNSPLHF.